What follows is one TCR beta chain and its context. These data are taken from a study of blood T cell repertoires in COVID-19. Study in general: From T cells, B-cell-depleted T cells, or PBMCs came the material, which was cDNA or gDNA.

The length of the CDR3 is 15 residues. V dropped 4 bases and J dropped 5 bases, with 17 bases sitting between them. Germline-derived CDR1 and CDR2 are LGHDT and YNNKEL (reference sequence). Data came from immunoSEQ multiplex PCR; TCRdb stores just in-frame clones and leaves some out. The sample contains 200,000 to 250,000 clones, over 70% of which appear only once. This study enrolled people aged roughly 18 to 89 from around 26 US geographic areas. Clinical history as reported by participants underpinned cohort assignment. The chain carries TRBV3-1 (or the pseudogene TRBV3-2) and TRBJ1-1; TRBD1 is a possible D gene (5 bases). The TCR originated in a woman aged 30 to 39 who had been exposed to COVID-19. The sample taken for sequencing was PBMCs or T cells enriched from blood (not recorded which). This chain's CDR3 is CASSRRGGKDTEAFF. In nucleotides, the CDR3 is TGTGCCAGCAGCCGGCGGGGGGGGAAGGATACTGAAGCTTTCTTT.